A single sample is the source of the 6 T cell receptor beta chains below, sequenced in a study of CDR3 diversity in severe acne. Each CDR3 protein is one row after TCRdb ran MiXCR on the PCR reads. The repertoire has some 90,000 distinct CDR3 sequences, under 55% of them found once; the top ten carry approximately 10%. Input material: blood. Receptors were obtained from a male donor with severe acne vulgaris.

A remark on this clonotype: One junction end does not reproduce the germline sequence, and a read error may be involved. The rearrangement uses TRBV7-8 and TRBJ2-5, with 14 bases fitting TRBD2. This CDR3 spans 17 amino acids. From germline, CDR1 is SGHVS and CDR2 FQNEAQ. CDR3: CASSVWGTSGSPGSWDF. Here the CDR3 DNA reads TGTGCCAGCAGCGTATGGGGGACTAGCGGGAGTCCCGGTTCATGGGACTTC.

As DNA, the CDR3 is TGTGCCAGCAGTGAATTAGCCCAGGGGGGGGACACTGAAGCTTTCTTT. Its protein is CASSELAQGGDTEAFF. The V call is TRBV6-1, the J call TRBJ1-1; 7 nucleotides line up with TRBD1. V trimming: 2 bases; J trimming: 3 bases; junction bases outside the gene matches: 9. This CDR3 has 16 residues. Germline lookup yields CDR1 MNHNS and CDR2 SASEGT.

This clonotype has at least ten counts. This rearrangement joins TRBV9 to TRBJ2-7; TRBD1 aligns across 8 bases. J gave up 0 bases and V 4 bases, and 6 bases lay outside the gene matches. This CDR3 spans 15 amino acids. The germline CDR1 and CDR2 sequences are SGDLS and YYNGEE. CDR3: CASSLGQAISYEQYF. The CDR3 nucleotides read TGTGCCAGCAGCCTGGGACAGGCGATCTCCTACGAGCAGTACTTC. Drawing the rest from reference TRBV9 and TRBJ2-7, the complete variable domain is DSGVTQTPKHLITATGQRVTLRCSPRSGDLSVYWYQQSLDQGLQFLIQYYNGEERAKGNILERFSAQQFPDLHSELNLSSLELGDSALYFCASSLGQAISYEQYFGPGTRLTVT.

Turning to this clonotype: A clone one base away is much larger, so this may be a read error. The genes are TRBV7-9 and TRBJ2-7; 9 bases map to TRBD1. Germline V gene sequence: CDR1 SEHNR, CDR2 FQNEAQ (reference sequence). The CDR3 is 16 residues long. CDR3 sequence: CASSLGPDRGYYEQNF. CDR3 bases: TGTGCCAGCAGCTTAGGACCGGACAGGGGATACTACGAGCAGAACTTC. The full variable domain, completed using reference TRBV7-9 and TRBJ2-7, is DTGVSQNPRHKITKRGQNVTFRCDPISEHNRLYWYRQTLGQGPEFLTYFQNEAQLEKSRLLSDRFSAERPKGSFSTLEIQRTEQGDSAMYLCASSLGPDRGYYEQNFGPGTRLTVT.

J is TRBJ1-5 and V is TRBV20-1; D may be TRBD1 (6 bases). The CDR3 runs to 14 residues. Trimming cost V 5 bases and J 7 bases, with 18 bases left between them. Per germline, CDR1 DFQATT and CDR2 SNEGSKA (reference sequence). The CDR3 region has the DNA TGCAGTGCTGAACGGGGGGGCGGTGGGCAGCCCCAGCATTTT. It codes for CSAERGGGGQPQHF.

The V and J genes are TRBV15 and TRBJ2-1, with 7 bases fitting TRBD1. Germline CDR1 LNHNV, CDR2 YYDKDF (reference sequence). This CDR3 contains 15 residues. J lost 4 bases, V lost 4 bases, and 7 bases had no gene match. CDR3 in amino acids: CATSKDREDYNEQFF. The DNA of the CDR3 is TGTGCCACCAGCAAAGACAGGGAAGATTACAATGAGCAGTTCTTC.